The rows below give T cell receptor beta chains drawn from one sample of a study of CD8 T cells in Susac syndrome. TCRdb independently ran MiXCR on the immunoSEQ multiplex PCR reads; one entry per CDR3 protein. The sample holds about 300,000 distinct CDR3 sequences, over 75% seen once. Specimen: CD8+ T cells from PBMCs. These receptors were obtained from a human donor with multiple sclerosis. Each CDR3 is given without its conserved first and last residue. Not every row has a clone size; where given, it reads once, few, many or a size class.

>TRBJ2-7|-|TRBV20-1
SARDPQGLYEQY
>TRBJ2-7|-|TRBV29-1
SAVASGSYEQY
>TRBJ2-7|-|TRBV3-1
ASRAGEHYEQY
>TRBJ2-5|-|TRBV4-3
ASSQGVSGTGKTQY
>TRBJ2-7|-|TRBV20-1
SARDETSGSVVYEQY
>TRBJ2-7|-|TRBV12-3/TRBV12-4
ASSPSSGGAPILY
>TRBJ1-1|-|TRBV5-1
ASSLGLQGTTEAF
>TRBJ1-5|-|TRBV2
ASSETGASNQPQH
>TRBJ2-2|-|TRBV27
ASSPQSATGELF
>TRBJ2-3|-|TRBV5-8
ASSTTSLVLDTQY
>TRBJ2-1|-|TRBV15
ATSRPRQGSYNEQF
>TRBJ2-1|-|TRBV27
ASIDSDGGEQF
>TRBJ1-2|-|TRBV20-1
SAGPTVQGFYGYT
>TRBJ1-5|-|TRBV9
ASSEQGGNQPQH
>TRBJ2-7|-|TRBV24-1
ATKEGANYEQY
>TRBJ2-5|-|TRBV4-3
ASSPVTGSETQY
>TRBJ2-5|-|TRBV7-9
ASSPKKGLGEETQY
>TRBJ1-2|-|TRBV6-2/TRBV6-3
ASSYSTREFGGYT
>TRBJ2-3|once|TRBV6-4
ASSDAAGADTQY
>TRBJ2-1|-|TRBV2
ASISEQADEQF
>TRBJ2-3|-|TRBV19
ASSIDPRQPDGDTQY
>TRBJ2-1|-|TRBV4-1
ASSQERGLARAGLLYNEQF
>TRBJ2-7|-|TRBV27
ASSLLGLQGSSEQY